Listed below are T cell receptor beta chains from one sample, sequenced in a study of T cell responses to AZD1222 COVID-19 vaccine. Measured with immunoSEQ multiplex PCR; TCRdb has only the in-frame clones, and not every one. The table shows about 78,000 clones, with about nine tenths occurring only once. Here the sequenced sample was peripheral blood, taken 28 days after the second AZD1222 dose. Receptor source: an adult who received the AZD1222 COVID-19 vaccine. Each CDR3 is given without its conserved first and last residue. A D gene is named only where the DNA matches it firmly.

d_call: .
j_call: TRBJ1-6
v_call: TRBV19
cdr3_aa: ASSYAKTRDSPLH

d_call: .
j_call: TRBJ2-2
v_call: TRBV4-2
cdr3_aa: ASSQESRGWTGELF

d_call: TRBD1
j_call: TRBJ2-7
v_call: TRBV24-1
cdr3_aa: ATSDRGAGTGSYEQY

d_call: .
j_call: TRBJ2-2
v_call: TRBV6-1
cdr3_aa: ASSEVAGRTGELF

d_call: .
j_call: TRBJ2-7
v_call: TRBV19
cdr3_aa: ASKPMANSPVHEQY

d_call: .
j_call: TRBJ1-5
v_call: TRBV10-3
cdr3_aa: AISEVSNQPQH

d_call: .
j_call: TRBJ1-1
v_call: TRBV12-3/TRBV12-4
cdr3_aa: ASSYSLNTEAF

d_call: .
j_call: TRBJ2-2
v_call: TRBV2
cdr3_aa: ASSEFRGPGELF

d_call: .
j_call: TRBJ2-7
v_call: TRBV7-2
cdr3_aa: ASSLAGGYEQY

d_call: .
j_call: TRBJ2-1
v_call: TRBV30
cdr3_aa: AWSPIGVGSYNEQF

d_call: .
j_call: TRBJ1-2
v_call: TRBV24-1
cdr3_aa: ATSDSIGGVYGYT

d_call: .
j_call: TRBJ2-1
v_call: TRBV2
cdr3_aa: ASSEAGGLWNEQF

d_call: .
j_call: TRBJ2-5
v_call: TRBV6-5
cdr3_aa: ASSGGRSGPQY

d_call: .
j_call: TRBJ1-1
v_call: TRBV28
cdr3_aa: ASAGTVNTEAF

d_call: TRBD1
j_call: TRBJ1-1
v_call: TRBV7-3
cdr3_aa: ASSIGQGAAEAF

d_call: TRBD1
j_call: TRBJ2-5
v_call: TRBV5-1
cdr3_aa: ASSLGDRDLETQY

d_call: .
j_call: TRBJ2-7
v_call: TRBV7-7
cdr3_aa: ASSPGASSYEQY

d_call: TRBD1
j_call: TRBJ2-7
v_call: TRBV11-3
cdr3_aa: ASSLVGGQVGEQY

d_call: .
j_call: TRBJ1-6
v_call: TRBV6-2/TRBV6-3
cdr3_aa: ASSYGTYGGKSPLH

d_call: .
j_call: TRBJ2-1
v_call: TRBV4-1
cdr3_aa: ASSRLVDEQF

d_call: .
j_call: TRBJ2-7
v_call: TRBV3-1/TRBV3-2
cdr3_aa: ASSRGGDYEQY

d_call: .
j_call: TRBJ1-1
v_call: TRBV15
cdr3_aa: ATSRDLPGIEAF

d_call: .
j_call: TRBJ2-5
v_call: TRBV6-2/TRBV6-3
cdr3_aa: ASSQGGTQY

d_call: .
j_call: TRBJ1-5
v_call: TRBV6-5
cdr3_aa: ASSYRDRQPQH

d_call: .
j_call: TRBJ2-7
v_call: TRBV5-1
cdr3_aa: ASSFGTERYEQY

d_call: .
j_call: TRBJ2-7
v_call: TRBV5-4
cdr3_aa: ASSNGTPRYEQY

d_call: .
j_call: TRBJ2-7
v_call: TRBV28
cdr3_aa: ASTSGQKYEQY

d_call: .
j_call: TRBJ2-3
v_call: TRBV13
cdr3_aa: ASSARGGGNTQY

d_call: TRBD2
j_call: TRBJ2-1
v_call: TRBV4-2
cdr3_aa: ASSQGTSFNEQF

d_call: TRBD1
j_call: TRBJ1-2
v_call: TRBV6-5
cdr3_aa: ASSKTDRAFGYT

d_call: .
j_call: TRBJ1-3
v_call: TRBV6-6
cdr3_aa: ASKGTGDTIY

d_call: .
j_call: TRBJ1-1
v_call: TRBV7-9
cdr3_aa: ASSLAGGNTEAF

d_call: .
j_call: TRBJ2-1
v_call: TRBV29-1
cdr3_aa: SVASVTGKF

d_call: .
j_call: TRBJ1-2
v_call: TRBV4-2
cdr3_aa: ASSQDKGSYGYT

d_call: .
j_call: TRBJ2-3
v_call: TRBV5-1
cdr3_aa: ASSLVASGFTDTQY

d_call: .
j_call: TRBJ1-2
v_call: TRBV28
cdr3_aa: ASSSPGSYGYT

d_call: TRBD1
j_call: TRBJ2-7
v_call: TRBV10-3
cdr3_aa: AISEPGTDGAFYEQY

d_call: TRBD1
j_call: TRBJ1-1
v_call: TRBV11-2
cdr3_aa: ASSPVDRGLAF

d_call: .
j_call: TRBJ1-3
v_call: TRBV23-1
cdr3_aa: ASSQPLRTNGNTIY

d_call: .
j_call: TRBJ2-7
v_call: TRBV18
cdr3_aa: ASSPRTQTGSYEQY

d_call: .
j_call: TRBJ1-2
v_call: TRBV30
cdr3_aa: AWTLTRDTHSGYT

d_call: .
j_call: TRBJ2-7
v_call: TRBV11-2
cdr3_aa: ASSSIRRSSYEQY

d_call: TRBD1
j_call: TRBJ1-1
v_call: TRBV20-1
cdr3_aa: SASSLTGGIAEAF

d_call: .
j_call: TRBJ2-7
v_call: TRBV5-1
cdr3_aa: ASSLGGTGRSYEQY

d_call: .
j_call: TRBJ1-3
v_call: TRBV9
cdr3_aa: ASSVHSSSGNTIY

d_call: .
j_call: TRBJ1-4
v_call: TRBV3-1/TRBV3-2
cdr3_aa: ASSLQPLTNEKLF

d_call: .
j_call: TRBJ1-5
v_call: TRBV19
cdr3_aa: ATQWGADFNQPQH

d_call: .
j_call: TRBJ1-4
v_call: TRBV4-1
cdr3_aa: ASSQKAKEEKLF

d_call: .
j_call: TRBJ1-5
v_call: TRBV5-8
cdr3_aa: ASSLWSRGNQPQH

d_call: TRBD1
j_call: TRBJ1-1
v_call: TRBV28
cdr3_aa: ASSKGTGNTEAF

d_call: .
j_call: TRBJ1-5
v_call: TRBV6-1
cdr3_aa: ASSEAPGGRGQPQH

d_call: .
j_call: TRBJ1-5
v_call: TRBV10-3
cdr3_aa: AISESGSNQPQH

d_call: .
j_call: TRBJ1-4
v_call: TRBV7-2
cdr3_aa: ASSSTSLREKLF

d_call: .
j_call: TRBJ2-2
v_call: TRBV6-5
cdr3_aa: ASSYPRGLNTGELF

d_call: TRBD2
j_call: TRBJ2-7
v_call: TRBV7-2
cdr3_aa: ASSLDPLAGSYEQY